This T cell receptor beta chain comes out of a study of beta chain features in type 1 diabetes. All of the isolated RNA was reverse transcribed, so expressed TCRB transcripts were sequenced. Mean read depth for naive, central memory and regulatory T cell samples was several million reads. The data were produced by immunoSEQ multiplex PCR, yet TCRdb's version contains in-frame clones alone and is incomplete. The table has hundreds of thousands of clones, about an eighth seen once; the top ten hold roughly 0.022%. Notes on the study in general: Researchers reported that naive, central memory and Treg TCRB repertoires appeared more similar in patients than in healthy donors. At VDJ recombination sites, type 1 diabetes patients had fewer insertions and more deleted nucleotides. A possible short-template PCR bias applies equally to patients and controls. Moderate yet significant TCRB CDR3 shortening was seen in Type 1 diabetes patients in all four CD4+ subsets.

V lost 3 bases and J lost 0, with 14 bases in between. The CDR3 sequence is 16 residues long. Per germline, CDR1 SGHVS and CDR2 FQNEAQ. The sample holds a few counts of this clone. Its antigen is currently unknown. The receptor comes from a young man with type 1 diabetes. The chain links TRBV7-8 to TRBJ1-2; a possible D gene is TRBD1 (5 bases). The sample taken for sequencing was naive CD4+ T cells from blood. CDR3 sequence: CASSFNRDGANYGYTF. CDR3 coding DNA: TGTGCCAGCAGCTTCAACCGGGACGGAGCTAACTATGGCTACACCTTC.